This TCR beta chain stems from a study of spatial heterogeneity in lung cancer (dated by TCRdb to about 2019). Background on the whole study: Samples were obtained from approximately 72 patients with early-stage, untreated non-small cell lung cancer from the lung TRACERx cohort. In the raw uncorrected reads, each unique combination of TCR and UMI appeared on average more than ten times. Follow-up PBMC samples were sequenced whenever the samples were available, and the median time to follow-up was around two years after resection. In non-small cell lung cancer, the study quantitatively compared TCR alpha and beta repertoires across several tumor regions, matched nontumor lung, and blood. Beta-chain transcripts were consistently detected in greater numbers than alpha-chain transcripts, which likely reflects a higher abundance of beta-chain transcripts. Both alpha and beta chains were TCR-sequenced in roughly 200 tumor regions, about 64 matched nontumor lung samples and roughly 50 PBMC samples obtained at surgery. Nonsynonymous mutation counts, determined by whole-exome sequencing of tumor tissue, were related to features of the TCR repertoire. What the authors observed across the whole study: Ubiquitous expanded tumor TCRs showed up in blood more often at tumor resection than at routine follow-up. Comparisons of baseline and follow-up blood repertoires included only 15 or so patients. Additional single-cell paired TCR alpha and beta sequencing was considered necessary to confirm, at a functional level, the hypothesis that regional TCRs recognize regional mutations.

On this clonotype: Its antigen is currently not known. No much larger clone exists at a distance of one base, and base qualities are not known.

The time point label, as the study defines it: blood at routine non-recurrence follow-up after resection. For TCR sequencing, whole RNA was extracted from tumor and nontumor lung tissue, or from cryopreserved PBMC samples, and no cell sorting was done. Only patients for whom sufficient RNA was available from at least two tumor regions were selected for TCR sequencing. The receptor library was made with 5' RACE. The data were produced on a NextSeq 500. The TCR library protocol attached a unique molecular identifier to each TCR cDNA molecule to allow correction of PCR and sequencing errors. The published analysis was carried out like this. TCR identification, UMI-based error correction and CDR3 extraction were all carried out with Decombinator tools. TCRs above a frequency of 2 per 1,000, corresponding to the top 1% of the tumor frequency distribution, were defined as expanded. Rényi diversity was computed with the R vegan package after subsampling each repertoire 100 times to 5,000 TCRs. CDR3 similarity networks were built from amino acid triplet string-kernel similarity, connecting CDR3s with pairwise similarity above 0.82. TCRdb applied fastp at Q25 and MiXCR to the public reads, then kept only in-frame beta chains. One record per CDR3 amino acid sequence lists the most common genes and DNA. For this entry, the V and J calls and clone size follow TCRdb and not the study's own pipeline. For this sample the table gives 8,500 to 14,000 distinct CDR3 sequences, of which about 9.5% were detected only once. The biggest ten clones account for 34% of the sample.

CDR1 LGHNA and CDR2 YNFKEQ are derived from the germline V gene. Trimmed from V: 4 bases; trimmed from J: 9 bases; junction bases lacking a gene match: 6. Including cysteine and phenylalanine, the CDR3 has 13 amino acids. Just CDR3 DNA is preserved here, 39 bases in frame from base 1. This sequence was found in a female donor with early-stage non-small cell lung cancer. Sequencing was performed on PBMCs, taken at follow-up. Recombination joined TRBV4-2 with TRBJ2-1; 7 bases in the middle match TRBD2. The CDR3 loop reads CASSLKAGVEQFF. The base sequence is TGTGCCAGCAGCCTAAAGGCGGGAGTTGAGCAGTTCTTC.